This T cell receptor (beta chain) comes out of a study of OX40 agonist ivuxolimab in advanced cancers. The study, taken as a whole, reports: Certain nonresponders likewise exhibited a low normalized T-cell clonal expansion.

V shed 9 bases, J shed 1 base, and the junction held 5 bases outside the gene matches. Germline V gene data show CDR1 as LNHDA and CDR2 as SQIVND (reference sequence). The CDR3 extends over 14 amino acids. With regard to this clone: Its antigen remains unknown.

Libraries were prepared by immunoSEQ multiplex PCR; TCRdb keeps only in-frame clonotypes and omits some of them. The table has roughly 84,000 clones, roughly 80% seen once. This chain uses TRBV19 with TRBJ1-5, with TRBD1 matching 8 bases. The TCR comes from an adult with an advanced solid tumor such as melanoma, head and neck, liver or kidney cancer. Sequenced here: CD4+ or CD8+ T cells sorted from blood, sampled in a trial of the OX40 agonist ivuxolimab. CDR3 sequence reads: CASWTGRSNQPQHF. The CDR3 DNA sequence: TGTGCCAGCTGGACAGGGAGGAGCAATCAGCCCCAGCATTTT.